Given below is one T cell receptor (beta chain) in context. Its antigen is unidentified. V was shortened by 7 bases and J by 5 bases, with 14 bases between the two germline ends. The CDR3 runs to 14 residues. Germline CDR1 SGHAT, CDR2 FQNNGV. The data belong to a study of T cell repertoires in cytomegalovirus infection. Study-level background: Indications came from public TCR beta signatures; they pointed to CMV infection and to a matching HLA type. Study results and caveats: Carriers of CMV plus the relevant HLA were identified by cumulative public TCR beta family frequency. CMV-specific TCR beta clonotypes restricted by HLA-C were the ones dominating the ex vivo response.

TCRdb independently ran MiXCR on the reads; one entry per CDR3 protein. The profile shows some 700,000 distinct CDR3 sequences, 35% of them singletons. The chain combines TRBV11-2 with TRBJ1-4, with D tentatively TRBD1 (5 bases). The TCR originated in a human donor in good health (CMV status not recorded). Some clones in this sample may be carry-over from other donors' samples. Source material: PBMCs. CDR3 in DNA: TGTGCCAGCATGACCCGACGGGACAATGAAAAACTGTTTTTT. This encodes CASMTRRDNEKLFF.